These 10 T cell receptor beta chains came from one sample sequenced in a study of technical replicates of blood from several donors. The method was immunoSEQ multiplex PCR; TCRdb's version includes in-frame clones alone and lacks a portion of them. The data contain tens of thousands of clones, around 93% of them singletons. The source material was T cells isolated from PBMCs. All receptors derive from a human donor in good health.

The chain uses TRBV5-1 and TRBJ2-5; 10 nucleotides align to TRBD2. The junction had 6 bases not matched to a gene; V was cut back by 1 base and J by 6 bases. CDR3 length equals 15 residues. Looked up from germline, CDR1 is SGHRS and CDR2 is YFSETQ. Written as DNA, the CDR3 is TGCGCCAGCAGCTTGTCTAGCGGGAGTAGGAAGACCCAGTACTTC. Protein: CASSLSSGSRKTQYF.

This clone has only a few counts. This rearrangement joins TRBV7-9 to TRBJ1-5, with a possible D match to TRBD1 (5 bases). The CDR3 length is 13 residues. Germline loops: CDR1 SEHNR, CDR2 FQNEAQ (reference sequence). With 5 bases removed from V and 4 bases from J, the gap between germline ends came to 9 bases. CDR3 region: CASSRDRNQPQHF. The CDR3 nucleotides are TGTGCCAGCAGCCGCGACAGAAATCAGCCCCAGCATTTT.

The rearrangement links TRBV6-4 to TRBJ2-2, with 10 bases lining up with TRBD2. The CDR3 totals 14 residues. J gave up 6 bases and V 2 bases, and 0 bases lay outside the gene matches. Germline CDR1 reads MRHNA; CDR2 reads SNTAGT. This CDR3 is CASSDGTSAGELFF. The CDR3, as DNA: TGTGCCAGCAGTGACGGGACTAGCGCCGGGGAGCTGTTTTTT.

The chain has TRBV6-5 and TRBJ1-1; possible D gene TRBD1, 6 bases. The CDR3 has 14 amino acids. V was trimmed by 0 bases and J by 5 bases, leaving 10 bases between them. Looked up from germline, CDR1 is MNHEY and CDR2 is SVGAGI. Here the CDR3 DNA reads TGTGCCAGCAGTTACTCTGGTACAGGGACTGAAGCTTTCTTT. Translated: CASSYSGTGTEAFF.

The genes are TRBV7-3 and TRBJ2-2; 9 nucleotides agree with TRBD1. The junction had 2 bases not matched to a gene; V was cut back by 5 bases and J by 1 base. Germline assignment: CDR1 SGHTA and CDR2 FQGTGA. The CDR3 has 15 amino acids. Here the CDR3 DNA reads TGTGCCAGCAGCCCGGGACAGGGGAACACCGGGGAGCTGTTTTTT. Translation gives CASSPGQGNTGELFF. Complete variable domain (other parts from reference TRBV7-3 and TRBJ2-2): GAGVSQTPSNKVTEKGKYVELRCDPISGHTALYWYRQSLGQGPEFLIYFQGTGAADDSGLPNDRFFAVRPEGSVSTLKIQRTERGDSAVYLCASSPGQGNTGELFFGEGSRLTVL.

The CDR3: CASSERAGGLAKNIQYF. CDR3 nucleotide sequence: TGTGCCAGCAGTGAAAGGGCGGGGGGTCTAGCCAAAAACATTCAGTACTTC. V usage is TRBV2 and J usage is TRBJ2-4; 8 nucleotides match TRBD2. Germline trimming cut 2 bases from V and 0 bases from J; bases unmatched to any gene: 6. This CDR3 region has 17 residues. CDR1 is SNHLY, CDR2 FYNNEI, per germline.

This chain connects TRBV28 to TRBJ2-2; 7 bases match TRBD1. The length of the CDR3 is 17 residues. The germline V gene has CDR1 MDHEN and CDR2 SYDVKM. The junction had 13 bases not matched to a gene; V was cut back by 4 bases and J by 5 bases. Here the CDR3 reads CASSSKGTVLTTGELFF. In nucleotides, the CDR3 is TGTGCCAGCAGTTCAAAAGGGACAGTCCTTACTACCGGGGAGCTGTTTTTT.

This chain joins TRBV27 and TRBJ2-7, with 8 bases fitting TRBD1. J gave up 3 bases and V 5 bases, and 6 bases lay outside the gene matches. The germline V gene encodes CDR1 MNHEY and CDR2 SMNVEV (reference sequence). This CDR3 comprises 14 residues. The CDR3 reads CASSPRTGNYEQYF. The CDR3 DNA follows: TGTGCCAGCAGTCCCCGGACAGGGAACTACGAGCAGTACTTC.

The chain has TRBV7-9 and TRBJ2-5; D is possibly TRBD2 (5 bases). Deletions cut 1 base from V and 4 bases from J, with 10 bases between. The CDR3 spans 14 residues. Germline V gives CDR1 SEHNR, CDR2 FQNEAQ (reference sequence). CDR3 bases: TGTGCCAGCAGCTTAGGAGGACTCTCAGAGACCCAGTACTTC. It yields the protein CASSLGGLSETQYF.

The chain carries TRBV6-5 and TRBJ1-1, with unresolved D. The CDR3 covers 13 residues. Trimming left V 2 bases short and J 7 bases short, with 11 bases between. Germline V CDR1 and CDR2: MNHEY, SVGAGI. The CDR3 DNA follows: TGTGCCAGCAGTTACGGGCAAAAAGGTGAAGCTTTCTTT. Translated: CASSYGQKGEAFF.